A single sample gave rise to the 3 T cell receptor beta chains below, sequenced in a study of shared clonotypes between healthy human individuals. Repertoires were generated with immunoSEQ multiplex PCR, while TCRdb's copy carries only in-frame clones and drops some. The data show millions of clones, 90% to 95% seen once. Input material: naive CD4+ T cells sorted from blood. Documented subset: CD45RA+ positively selected. These receptors came from a man between 18 and 35 years old in good health.

The chain combines TRBV10-3 with TRBJ2-7; no clear D gene. This CDR3 spans 13 amino acids. Germline V lookup: CDR1 ENHRY, CDR2 SYGVKD. The ends were cut back, 6 bases at V and 6 bases at J, with 15 bases in the middle. The CDR3 is CAIRPPNLSEQYF. As DNA, the CDR3 is TGTGCCATCAGGCCCCCAAACCTCTCCGAGCAGTACTTC.

The chain recombines TRBV30 with TRBJ2-1, with D possibly matching TRBD2 (6 bases). Germline V gene lookup returns CDR1 GTSNPN and CDR2 SVGIG (reference sequence). The CDR3 length is 15 residues. V shed 4 bases and J shed 2 bases, with 15 bases lying between them. The CDR3 sequence: CAWTRDFVAYNEQFF. The CDR3 region has the DNA TGTGCCTGGACCCGGGACTTCGTCGCCTACAATGAGCAGTTCTTC. The complete variable domain, with remaining parts taken from reference TRBV30 and TRBJ2-1, reads SQTIHQWPATLVQPVGSPLSLECTVEGTSNPNLYWYRQAAGRGLQLLFYSVGIGQISSEVPQNLSASRPQDRQFILSSKKLLLSDSGFYLCAWTRDFVAYNEQFFGPGTRLTVL.

This clone was observed a single time. The chain combines TRBV5-4 with TRBJ1-1; no clear D. V was cut by 3 bases and J by 1 base, with 7 bases left in between. The CDR3 runs 13 residues. CDR1 SGHNT and CDR2 YYREEE come from the germline V gene (reference sequence). In DNA form, the CDR3 reads TGTGCCAGCAGCTCTGATCCGAACACTGAAGCTTTCTTT. Its protein product is CASSSDPNTEAFF.